This T cell receptor (beta chain) was sequenced during a study of T cells in women clearing cervical HPV infection. Overall study context: Controls gave blood once infection was undetectable; cases at lesion identification.

The V end lost 3 bases, the J end lost 2 bases, and 9 bases lay between the germline ends. The CDR3 has 14 amino acids. Germline loops: CDR1 KGHDR, CDR2 SFDVKD. Genomic DNA, averaging roughly 1,200 ng per sample, yielded TCR beta CDR3 via immunoSEQ. Assay: immunoSEQ multiplex PCR; the TCRdb copy retains only in-frame clones and omits some. In total, the table holds fewer than 40,000 clones. General study findings and limits: Associations may precede or follow infection; HPV-specific or memory T cells were not isolated. CIN3+ cases had significantly higher TCR richness than controls; evenness did not differ.

With respect to this clone: Its antigen is not known. The read terminates 3 residues before the CDR3 end, so the remaining end is supplied by the germline J gene.

Source material: blood buffy coat. This receptor was obtained from a woman between 18 and 70 years old with a cervical HPV16 infection that either progressed to CIN3+ or cleared (not recorded which). The chain joins TRBV24-1 to TRBJ1-2, with a weak D call TRBD1 (5 bases). The CDR3 bases that were read are TGTGCCACCAGTGATCCGACAGAGAACTATGGC. It yields the protein CATSDPTENYG. The entire CDR3 sequence reads CATSDPTENYGYTF.